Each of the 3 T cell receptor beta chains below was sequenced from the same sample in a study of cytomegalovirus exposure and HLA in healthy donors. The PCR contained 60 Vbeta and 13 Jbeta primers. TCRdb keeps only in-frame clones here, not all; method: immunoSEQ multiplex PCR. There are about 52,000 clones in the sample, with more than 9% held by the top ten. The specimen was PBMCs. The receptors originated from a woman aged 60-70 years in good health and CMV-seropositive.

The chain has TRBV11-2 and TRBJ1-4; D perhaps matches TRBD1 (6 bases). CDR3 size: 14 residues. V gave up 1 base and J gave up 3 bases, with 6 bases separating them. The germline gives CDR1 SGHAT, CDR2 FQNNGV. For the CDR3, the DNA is TGTGCCAGCAGCTTAGCAGGGGCTAATGAAAAACTGTTTTTT. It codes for CASSLAGANEKLFF.

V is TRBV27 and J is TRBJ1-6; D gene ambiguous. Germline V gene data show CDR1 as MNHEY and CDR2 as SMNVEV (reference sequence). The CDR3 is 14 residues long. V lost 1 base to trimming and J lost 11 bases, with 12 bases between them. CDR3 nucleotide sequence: TGTGCCAGCAGTTTATATCAGGTTGAGACACCCCTCCACTTT. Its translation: CASSLYQVETPLHF.

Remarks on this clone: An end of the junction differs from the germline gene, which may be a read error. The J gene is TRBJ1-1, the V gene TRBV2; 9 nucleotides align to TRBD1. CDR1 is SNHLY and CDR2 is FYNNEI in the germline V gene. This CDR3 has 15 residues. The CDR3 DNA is TGTGCCAGCAGGGAAGTACAGGGGGCGGGGACTGAAGCTTTCTTT. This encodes CASREVQGAGTEAFF.